Listed here are 10 T cell receptor beta chains from one sample, sequenced in a study of CXCR3-negative and CXCR3-positive naive CD8 T cells (dated by TCRdb to between 2018 and 2021). The sequencing machine was a NextSeq 550. The Human TCR Profiling Kit (MiLaboratory) was used to prepare UMI-labeled 5' RACE TRB cDNA libraries. TCRdb reprocessed the reads, and each CDR3 protein sequence is entered once, without DNA. The table for this sample shows 100,000 to 150,000 distinct CDR3 sequences. In total, the top ten clones hold approximately 0.51% of the sample. Sample: naive CXCR3- CD8+ T cells from blood. According to the study, the label for this sample's cell subset or site signals: CD45RO-CCR7+CD27+CD95- naive CD8+ T cells lacking CXCR3 (TNR3-). These receptors were taken from a human donor in good health. Some clones in this sample may be carry-over from other donors' samples.

The chain has TRBV7-9 and TRBJ1-1; as DNA is missing, the TRBD1 call by TCRdb cannot be tested. The CDR3 spans 17 residues. Germline CDR1 reads SEHNR; CDR2 reads FQNEAQ (reference sequence). The CDR3 loop is CASNLPRGGDTNTEAFF.

This chain links TRBV7-2 with TRBJ2-7; without DNA, the TCRdb call of TRBD1 cannot be checked. Germline loops: CDR1 SGHTA, CDR2 FQGNSA. The CDR3 spans 19 residues. CDR3 region: CASSRAERLGGGSRNEQYF.

J is TRBJ2-7 and V is TRBV11-2; with no DNA, the TCRdb D assignment of TRBD1 cannot be verified. Germline values: CDR1 SGHAT, CDR2 FQNNGV. The CDR3 has 13 amino acids. This CDR3 is CASSSQGAYEQYF.

The rearrangement uses TRBV3-1 and TRBJ2-1; the TRBD1 assignment by TCRdb is unverifiable without DNA. CDR1 and CDR2 (germline): LGHDT, YNNKEL (reference sequence). The CDR3 length is 15 residues. CDR3 sequence reads: CASSQRGVSYNEQFF.

The rearrangement uses TRBV28 and TRBJ2-5; the TCRdb D gene call, TRBD2, has no DNA to confirm it. Looked up from germline, CDR1 is MDHEN and CDR2 is SYDVKM. This CDR3 is 17 amino acids long. The CDR3 protein is CASSLSLLAMGQETQYF.

V usage is TRBV28 and J usage is TRBJ2-5; TCRdb lists TRBD1, though no DNA is available to test this call. The CDR3 consists of 14 residues. Germline V gene sequence: CDR1 MDHEN, CDR2 SYDVKM. This chain's CDR3 is CASNSNRGIETQYF.

The CDR3 region is CASSSFTDEQFF. The genes are TRBV12-3 or TRBV12-4 and TRBJ2-1. The CDR3 totals 12 residues.

The CDR3 protein is CSVLLREILNEQFF. The chain is built from TRBV29-1 and TRBJ2-1. The CDR3 is 14 residues long. CDR1 is SQVTM and CDR2 is ANQGSEA in the germline V gene.

V is TRBV6-2 or TRBV6-3 and J is TRBJ2-7; TCRdb's D gene call, TRBD2, goes unchecked for lack of DNA. This CDR3 is built from 16 residues. From germline, CDR1 is MNHEY and CDR2 SVGEGT. CDR3 region: CASSLRSGGASYEQYF.

The chain links TRBV21-1 to TRBJ2-7. TRBV21-1 is a pseudogene. There are 17 residues in the CDR3. CDR3 residues: CASSNRPPLEVSYEQYF.